These T cell receptor beta chains were read from a single sample in a study of T cells in Graves' hyperthyroidism and ophthalmopathy. TCRdb re-called the multiplex PCR reads through MiXCR, storing one row per CDR3 protein. Found here are about 350,000 distinct CDR3 sequences, roughly 13% of them singletons; the top ten hold around 23%. Sequencing input: blood. The origin of the receptors is a woman aged 25-40 years with Graves' hyperthyroidism. The CDR3 runs from the conserved cysteine through the conserved F or W. The D gene is left open where the match is weak. Part of the rows lack a size; the others show once, few, many or a class for expanded clones.

j_call v_call d_call clone_size cdr3_nt cdr3_aa
TRBJ2-7 TRBV12-3/TRBV12-4 TRBD1 many TGTGCCAGCAGTTTCGGTACAGGGGGTAAAGTGCAGTACTTC CASSFGTGGKVQYF
TRBJ2-1 TRBV10-3 TRBD2 . TGTGCCATCAGGGAGGCTAGCGGGAAGTCTCATGAGCAGTTCTTC CAIREASGKSHEQFF
TRBJ2-7 TRBV5-6 . many TGTGCCAGCAGCCGAGGAGGTCGGGAGCAGTACTTC CASSRGGREQYF
TRBJ1-2 TRBV2 . many TGTGCCAGCAGTGAAAGGGGGTTCCATGGCTACACCTTC CASSERGFHGYTF
TRBJ1-3 TRBV9 TRBD1 few TGTGCCAGCAGCTTCGGGGACCGGGACAGGGGACACACCATATATTTT CASSFGDRDRGHTIYF
TRBJ2-2 TRBV7-3 . many TGTGCCAGCAGCCCCCGTTCAGACGCGAACACCGGGGAGCTGTTTTTT CASSPRSDANTGELFF
TRBJ2-3 TRBV27 TRBD2 many TGTGCCAGCAGTTTATCGATGACTAGCGGGGGGTTTAACACAGATACGCAGTATTTT CASSLSMTSGGFNTDTQYF
TRBJ1-2 TRBV6-1 TRBD1 few TGTGCCAGCAGGGCCAGGACAGGGGGCTATGGCTACACCTTC CASRARTGGYGYTF
TRBJ1-1 TRBV19 TRBD1 . TGTGCCAGTAGTCTACAGGGGGTGCCGAACACTGAAGCTTTCTTT CASSLQGVPNTEAFF
TRBJ1-6 TRBV6-1 TRBD1 few TGTGCCAGCACCCGGGCGGACAGGGGACATTCACCCCTCCACTTT CASTRADRGHSPLHF
TRBJ2-2 TRBV19 . . TGTGCCAGTAGTATCCGGACGAACACCGGGGAGCTGTTTTTT CASSIRTNTGELFF
TRBJ1-1 TRBV12-3/TRBV12-4 TRBD1 many TGTGCCAGCAGAGCTGGACAGGTGAACACTGAAGCTTTCTTT CASRAGQVNTEAFF
TRBJ2-2 TRBV20-1 . few TGCAGTGCTAGTGCGGTGGGTGGGGAGCTGTTTTTT CSASAVGGELFF
TRBJ2-3 TRBV5-1 TRBD2 many TGCGCCAGCAGCGAGCGGGAGGGAGATACGCAGTATTTT CASSEREGDTQYF
TRBJ2-7 TRBV20-1 TRBD1 many TGCAGTGCTAGGGGGGACAGGGAAGACTACGAGCAGTACTTC CSARGDREDYEQYF
TRBJ2-1 TRBV20-1 TRBD2 many TGCAGCCTGACTAGCGGGAGATGGAATGAGCAGTTCTTC CSLTSGRWNEQFF
TRBJ2-5 TRBV28 . few TGTGCCAGCAGTTTAGTCCGAGCCACCCAAGAGACCCAGTACTTC CASSLVRATQETQYF
TRBJ2-3 TRBV6-6 . many TGTGCCAGCAGTTACACGGACCGGGATGGTATGGATACGCAGTATTTT CASSYTDRDGMDTQYF
TRBJ1-1 TRBV19 . many TGTGCCACCGGGACCTATACGAACACTGAAGCTTTCTTT CATGTYTNTEAFF